The source of this T cell receptor (beta chain) is a study of blood T cells in healthy people across ages. CDR1 and CDR2 from the germline V gene are LNHNV and YYDKDF (reference sequence). V dropped 4 bases and J dropped 0 bases, with 16 bases sitting between them. This CDR3 comprises 17 residues. Using a J-beta primer mix together with a sample-barcoded 5' primer, a second PCR was run for 7 to 11 cycles. TCRdb reprocessed the 5' RACE reads via MiXCR and lists one record per CDR3 protein. The sample holds 1.5 million to 2 million distinct CDR3 sequences, around half seen once. Sequenced input: blood. V and J are TRBV15 and TRBJ1-5, with TRBD1 as a possible D gene (5 bases). This sequence was found in a woman between 40 and 55 years old in good health. The CDR3 region has the DNA TGTGCCACCAGCACAGGGAGACTGAACTCTAGCAATCAGCCCCAGCATTTT. It translates to CATSTGRLNSSNQPQHF.